A selection of T cell receptor beta chains follows, all from one sample in a study of cytomegalovirus exposure and HLA in healthy donors. This table comes from immunoSEQ multiplex PCR, and its TCRdb copy is limited to in-frame clones, with some not included. The table lists around 150,000 clones, roughly 85% of them singletons, with about 2% in the top ten. Sequencing was carried out using PBMCs. The receptors come from a man younger than 30 in good health and CMV-seropositive. Both conserved end residues are part of each CDR3. D genes are given only for firm matches. Part of the rows lack a size; the others show once, few, many or a class for expanded clones.

TRBV4-1,TRBD2,TRBJ2-1,.,CASSQGSGGTSYNEQFF,TGCGCCAGCAGCCAAGGTAGCGGGGGTACCTCCTACAATGAGCAGTTCTTC
TRBV27,TRBD1,TRBJ1-1,.,CASSLRGQGGYRNAEAFF,TGTGCCAGCAGTTTGCGCGGACAGGGAGGATATCGGAACGCTGAAGCTTTCTTT
TRBV27,TRBD1,TRBJ1-1,.,CASGRQGVNTNTEAFF,TGTGCCAGCGGAAGACAGGGGGTAAACACGAACACTGAAGCTTTCTTT
TRBV2,TRBD1,TRBJ1-1,.,CASSLGRDREEAFF,TGTGCCAGCAGCCTAGGCCGGGACAGGGAGGAGGCTTTCTTT
TRBV9,.,TRBJ2-6,.,CASSTVSSGANGLTF,TGTGCCAGCAGCACGGTGTCCTCTGGGGCCAACGGCCTGACTTTC
TRBV9,TRBD1,TRBJ1-1,.,CASSAREPGQGAEAFF,TGTGCCAGCAGCGCCCGTGAACCGGGACAGGGGGCTGAAGCTTTCTTT
TRBV7-6,TRBD2,TRBJ2-2,.,CASSLAASGGSGELFF,TGTGCCAGCAGCTTAGCGGCTAGCGGGGGATCCGGGGAGCTGTTTTTT
TRBV30,.,TRBJ1-1,.,CAWTEQANTEAFF,TGTGCCTGGACCGAGCAGGCGAACACTGAAGCTTTCTTT
TRBV5-1,.,TRBJ2-3,once,CASSPPAGGTDTQYF,TGCGCCAGCAGCCCCCCGGCAGGGGGCACAGATACGCAGTATTTT
TRBV4-1,TRBD1,TRBJ2-5,.,CASSRSFPGQVGGETQYF,TGCGCCAGCAGCCGTTCGTTCCCGGGACAGGTAGGAGGGGAGACCCAGTACTTC
TRBV19,.,TRBJ1-2,.,CASSMAGAWNYGYTF,TGTGCCAGTAGTATGGCGGGGGCTTGGAACTATGGCTACACCTTC
TRBV19,.,TRBJ1-2,.,CASSSGTNYGYTF,TGTGCCAGTAGTTCGGGGACAAACTATGGCTACACCTTC
TRBV7-8,.,TRBJ1-5,few,CASSRQQASGNQPQHF,TGTGCCAGCAGCCGACAACAGGCCAGTGGCAATCAGCCCCAGCATTTT
TRBV6-5,.,TRBJ2-1,.,CASSYSRGDNEQFF,TGTGCCAGCAGTTACTCGCGGGGAGACAATGAGCAGTTCTTC
TRBV6-4,.,TRBJ1-2,.,CASTDAGYGYTF,TGTGCCAGCACCGATGCAGGCTATGGCTACACCTTC
TRBV5-4,.,TRBJ2-7,.,CASSPGGQVRYEQYF,TGTGCCAGCAGCCCGGGGGGACAGGTTCGCTACGAGCAGTACTTC
TRBV7-9,.,TRBJ1-4,.,CASSHLVSRGSEKLFF,TGTGCCAGCAGCCACTTAGTCTCAAGGGGAAGCGAAAAACTGTTTTTT
TRBV10-3,.,TRBJ1-6,.,CAISETPGTPKPPYNSPLHF,TGTGCCATCAGTGAAACTCCCGGGACTCCCAAGCCACCCTATAATTCACCCCTCCACTTT
TRBV19,.,TRBJ1-1,.,CASSPTQGWGTEAFF,TGTGCCAGTAGTCCGACACAGGGATGGGGCACTGAAGCTTTCTTT
TRBV2,.,TRBJ1-1,.,CASSEPGTEAFF,TGTGCCAGCAGTGAACCGGGCACTGAAGCTTTCTTT
TRBV9,.,TRBJ1-4,.,CASSVGTGYKMEKLFF,TGTGCCAGCAGCGTAGGGACGGGATACAAAATGGAAAAACTGTTTTTT
TRBV28,TRBD2,TRBJ2-5,.,CASSSRYGLAGGLGQETQYF,TGTGCCAGCAGTTCTCGATACGGACTAGCGGGGGGGCTCGGACAAGAGACCCAGTACTTC
TRBV5-1,TRBD2,TRBJ2-3,.,CASSLGVAGGYADTQYF,TGCGCCAGCAGCTTGGGAGTGGCGGGGGGATATGCAGATACGCAGTATTTT
TRBV6-5,.,TRBJ1-1,once,CASSRIAGVNTEAFF,TGTGCCAGCAGTCGTATTGCGGGGGTGAACACTGAAGCTTTCTTT
TRBV19,.,TRBJ2-3,.,CASSASYTQYF,TGTGCCAGTAGTGCGTCCTATACGCAGTATTTT
TRBV11-2,TRBD1,TRBJ2-1,.,CASSPQGAQGVEQFF,TGTGCCAGCAGCCCCCAGGGGGCGCAGGGGGTTGAGCAGTTCTTC
TRBV6-6,.,TRBJ2-7,.,CASSQRGNEQYF,TGTGCCAGCAGCCAACGGGGGAACGAGCAGTACTTC
TRBV10-3,TRBD1,TRBJ2-7,.,CAIRGGQASYEQYF,TGTGCCATCAGAGGGGGACAGGCTTCATACGAGCAGTACTTC
TRBV19,.,TRBJ2-1,.,CASSISFRGEQFF,TGTGCCAGTAGTATAAGTTTCCGGGGTGAGCAGTTCTTC
TRBV7-3,.,TRBJ2-3,few,CASSPGLTDTQYF,TGTGCCAGCAGCCCCGGACTGACAGATACGCAGTATTTT
TRBV20-1,.,TRBJ1-1,.,CSAGEGGKAFF,TGCAGTGCAGGGGAGGGGGGCAAAGCTTTCTTT
TRBV5-4,.,TRBJ2-7,once,CASSLGGVAEQYF,TGTGCCAGCAGCTTGGGGGGGGTCGCCGAGCAGTACTTC
TRBV7-2,.,TRBJ1-2,.,CAISLLQVDYGYTF,TGTGCCATCAGCTTACTCCAGGTGGACTATGGCTACACCTTC
TRBV13,TRBD2,TRBJ2-7,.,CASSLGRVGRGEYEQYF,TGTGCCAGCAGCTTAGGCCGCGTGGGTCGGGGGGAGTACGAGCAGTACTTC
TRBV4-2,TRBD2,TRBJ2-3,.,CASSQEGGGARDTQYF,TGTGCCAGCAGCCAAGAAGGCGGGGGGGCCCGAGATACGCAGTATTTT
TRBV7-2,TRBD1,TRBJ1-4,few,CASSRQGGDEKLFF,TGTGCCAGCAGCCGACAGGGGGGGGATGAAAAACTGTTTTTT
TRBV5-8,.,TRBJ2-7,once,CASSLARTRRDEQYF,TGTGCCAGCAGCTTAGCCCGGACCCGGAGGGACGAGCAGTACTTC
TRBV18,.,TRBJ1-4,.,CASSDPGLGPIGLGNEKLFF,TGTGCCAGCTCCGACCCAGGACTGGGCCCGATCGGGTTAGGTAATGAAAAACTGTTTTTT
TRBV11-3,.,TRBJ2-3,.,CASSPLWQGKADTQYF,TGTGCCAGCAGCCCGCTTTGGCAGGGGAAAGCAGATACGCAGTATTTT
TRBV5-8,.,TRBJ2-1,.,CASSFTQGSLSYNEQFF,TGTGCCAGCAGCTTTACGCAGGGGTCACTCTCCTACAATGAGCAGTTCTTC
TRBV7-8,TRBD1,TRBJ2-7,once,CASSPRTGPTYEQYF,TGTGCCAGCAGCCCCAGGACAGGGCCCACCTACGAGCAGTACTTC
TRBV19,.,TRBJ2-2,.,CASSIEASWTGELFF,TGTGCCAGTAGTATAGAGGCTAGCTGGACCGGGGAGCTGTTTTTT
TRBV7-6,.,TRBJ1-1,.,CASSLGQGGTTEAFF,TGTGCCAGCAGCTTAGGCCAGGGCGGTACCACTGAAGCTTTCTTT
TRBV10-3,TRBD2,TRBJ2-3,.,CAISESSGGTDTQYF,TGTGCCATCAGTGAGTCTAGCGGGGGGACAGATACGCAGTATTTT
TRBV7-8,TRBD1,TRBJ1-1,.,CASSLVESRGSGEAFF,TGTGCCAGCAGCTTAGTGGAGTCCAGGGGGAGCGGTGAAGCTTTCTTT
TRBV19,TRBD1,TRBJ1-4,once,CASSTTGRRDEKLFF,TGTGCCAGTAGTACGACAGGGAGGCGCGATGAAAAACTGTTTTTT
TRBV9,.,TRBJ2-1,once,CASSVDPGSYNEQFF,TGTGCCAGCAGCGTAGATCCAGGCTCCTACAATGAGCAGTTCTTC